Below, 2 T cell receptor beta chains from the same sample are listed, as sequenced in a study of blood T cell repertoires in COVID-19. Libraries were prepared by immunoSEQ multiplex PCR; TCRdb keeps only in-frame clonotypes and omits some of them. The sample consists of 95,000 to 100,000 clones, around 90% of them appearing once. The sequencing input was peripheral blood. The receptor source for this set is a middle-aged man with acute or convalescent COVID-19.

The CDR3 nucleotides are TGTGCCAGCAGCTTAGACAGGGCCACTAATGAAAAACTGTTTTTT. This codes for CASSLDRATNEKLFF. The rearrangement uses TRBV7-2 and TRBJ1-4; D possibly corresponds to TRBD1 (6 bases). The CDR3 length is 15 residues. Looked up from germline, CDR1 is SGHTA and CDR2 is FQGNSA. The ends were cut back, 1 base at V and 2 bases at J, with 8 bases in the middle.

The chain carries TRBV2 and TRBJ1-1; D possibly corresponds to TRBD1 (6 bases). The CDR3 is made up of 14 amino acids. The V and J ends lost 8 bases and 11 bases respectively, with 24 bases between them. The germline V gene encodes CDR1 SNHLY and CDR2 FYNNEI. The CDR3 nucleotides are TGTGCCAGCGGCGTTCTAGACGGGGGGGGCGATGCTTTCTTT. Translation: CASGVLDGGGDAFF.